This TCR beta chain is drawn from a study of neurological immune-mediated disorders. In its sample, this clonotype was seen many times. The antigen is undetermined. A much larger clone sits a single nucleotide away, making a read error possible. Overall study findings and caveats: The study found no CDR3 amino acid sequences shared by expanded clones across subjects, suggesting private repertoires in all groups. Patients with HTLV-1-associated myelopathy had the highest level of TCR clonal expansion, whereas patients with multiple sclerosis had the lowest level, falling beneath the level found in healthy controls.

Healthy controls comprised blood bank volunteers in Maryland, USA. cDNA was made by 5'RACE with 10-nucleotide random UMIs. A single record per CDR3 protein comes from TCRdb applying MiXCR to the 5' RACE reads. The table shows some 29,000 distinct CDR3 sequences, with about 7% occurring only once. The specimen was PBMCs. This TCR derives from a woman aged 45-65 years in good health.

The CDR3 here is CASSLAEGGDNQPQHF. As DNA, the CDR3 is TGTGCCAGCAGCTTGGCCGAGGGAGGAGACAATCAGCCCCAGCATTTT. The chain has TRBV5-6 and TRBJ1-5, with unresolved D. V gave up 0 bases and J gave up 3 bases, with 13 bases separating them. CDR1 is SGHDT, CDR2 YYEEEE, per germline. The CDR3 totals 16 residues.